This paragraph reports one T cell receptor beta chain. Its antigen is not yet known. Base qualities were left out, and no much larger clone turns up one base away. These data come from a study of blood T cell repertoires in COVID-19 (dated by TCRdb to about 2020). Regarding the research as a whole: Samples covering the acute and convalescent phases of COVID-19 were provided by collaborators in the United States, Italy and Spain. The material from the prospective study consisted of cDNA or gDNA derived from T cells, B-cell-depleted T cells, or PBMCs. The dataset comprised deeply sampled blood TCRbeta repertoires from subjects exposed to, actively infected with, or recovered from COVID-19. The repertoires were made available in a free public database intended to serve as a resource for research on the immune response to SARS-CoV-2. The samples were drawn from the first 160 participants of the ongoing ImmuneRACE study and from 1,200 or so subjects provided by 6 global collaborators. The sample metadata nearly always contained a de-identified subject ID, COVID-19 status, age in years and sex. HLA class I and class II types, where available, came from metadata supplied by the sample provider rather than from assay-based typing. Paper-wide results and their limitations: How much clinical and demographic metadata was included differed by source and by participant, and the metadata was provided uncurated.

The immunoSEQ Assay, a bias-controlled multiplex PCR, was used to amplify TCRbeta CDR3 regions from genomic DNA. In the authors' own workflow: The number of nucleated cells in each sample was estimated by amplification of reference gene primers within the assay. To quantify the absolute abundance of each unique TCRbeta CDR3 rearrangement, sequence reads were collapsed and filtered. For each sample, productive Simpson clonality was calculated as the square root of Simpson's diversity index across productive rearrangements. In TCRdb, the immuneACCESS table is reduced to in-frame sequences with V and J assigned. These tables do not hold every clone; where another copy was compared, an unresolved V gene accounts for under half, and the others remain unexplained. From that table come the V and J calls and clone size; the DNA was used to work out D and trimming. The sample table contains about 350,000 clones; only one count was recorded for roughly 87% of them. Jointly, the top ten make up approximately 1% of the sample.

The germline V gene supplies CDR1 MNHEY and CDR2 SVGAGI. V trim: 7 bases; J trim: 8 bases; unmatched bases: 9. The CDR3, from cysteine to phenylalanine, totals 14 residues. Only the CDR3 part of the read is kept: 42 bases, read in frame from the first base. Enrolling through a virtual design, the prospective study's participants ranged in age from roughly 18 to 95 years and lived across 20 to 30 United States geographic areas. In the prospective study, cohorts were assigned on the basis of participant-reported clinical history obtained from a screening survey and a study questionnaire. Recovered participants in ImmuneRACE Cohort 3 were defined as having two consecutive negative NP/OP PCR tests, clearance from a healthcare professional, or resolution of symptoms. In the prospective study, mobile phlebotomists collected whole blood, serum and a nasopharyngeal or oropharyngeal swab from each participant. Additional blood draws and questionnaires over an approximately two-month period could optionally be provided by prospective study participants. Before DNA extraction, prospective study blood samples were shipped either frozen or at room temperature.

This TCR came from a woman in her twenties or thirties who had recovered from COVID-19. This chain joins TRBV6-5 to TRBJ1-3; 9 central nucleotides agree with TRBD1. Input material: PBMCs or T cells enriched from blood (not recorded which). DNA sequence: TGTGCCAGCACCGTGGGACAGGGTGCAGACACCATATATTTT. Translated, it gives CASTVGQGADTIYF.